Below, one TCR beta chain is given with its context. The data were taken from a study of blood T cell repertoires in COVID-19. Overall study: Sites across the United States, Italy and Spain contributed samples from acute and convalescent COVID-19. PBMCs, B-cell-depleted T cells, or T cells provided the cDNA or gDNA that made up the material.

In the original workflow: How many nucleated cells were present was estimated from reference gene primer amplification. Only in-frame clones appear in the TCRdb table, and some are missing; sequencing was by immunoSEQ multiplex PCR. V and J calls and clone size are as listed in that table; D and trimming were resolved from the DNA. The repertoire holds about 220,000 clones, with about four fifths as singletons. This sequence was found in a woman younger than 45 who had recovered from COVID-19. The source material was peripheral blood.

CDR3 protein: CATSARDKIDNEQFF. CDR3 DNA: TGTGCCACCAGTGCTCGGGACAAGATAGACAATGAGCAGTTCTTC. The chain employs TRBV24-1 and TRBJ2-1; a possible D gene is TRBD1 (6 bases). Germline CDR1 KGHDR, CDR2 SFDVKD. The V and J ends lost 5 bases and 5 bases respectively, with 15 bases between them. This CDR3 is 15 amino acids long.